These 3 T cell receptor beta chains originate from one sample sequenced in a study of blood T cell repertoires in COVID-19 (dated by TCRdb to about 2020). Library prep was done by the immunoSEQ multiplex PCR assay. TCRdb's version of the immuneACCESS table is confined to in-frame rearrangements and falls short of the full clone set. An unresolved V gene accounts for under half of the shortfall where checked; the remainder is of unknown origin. The sample yields approximately 200,000 clones; around 88% were counted once. Around 1.6% of the sample is held by the ten biggest clonotypes. Material for sequencing was peripheral blood. The receptors derive from a man aged 18 to 30 with active or convalescent COVID-19.

The J gene is TRBJ2-1, the V gene TRBV19, with 12 bases matching TRBD2. CDR1 is LNHDA and CDR2 is SQIVND in the germline V gene (reference sequence). V shed 7 bases and J 9 bases; nucleotides not matched to a gene: 10. This CDR3 region has 15 residues. In nucleotides, the CDR3 is TGTGCCAGTACCATGAGGACTAGCGGGATAGGTGAGCAGTTCTTC. Protein: CASTMRTSGIGEQFF. Supplemented by reference TRBV19 and TRBJ2-1, the full variable domain reads DGGITQSPKYLFRKEGQNVTLSCEQNLNHDAMYWYRQDPGQGLRLIYYSQIVNDFQKGDIAEGYSVSREKKESFPLTVTSAQKNPTAFYLCASTMRTSGIGEQFFGPGTRLTVL.

This chain joins TRBV29-1 and TRBJ2-2, with 10 nucleotides matching TRBD2. V trimming: 0 bases; J trimming: 1 base; junction bases outside the gene matches: 2. Germline-derived CDR1 and CDR2 are SQVTM and ANQGSEA. The CDR3 length is 16 residues. The CDR3 nucleotides read TGCAGCGTTGAAGATAGGACTAGCGGGAACACCGGGGAGCTGTTTTTT. It yields the protein CSVEDRTSGNTGELFF.

V is TRBV11-2 and J is TRBJ2-3; D unclear. Trimming took 1 base from V and 4 from J, leaving 15 bases between them. Per the germline V gene, CDR1 is SGHAT and CDR2 is FQNNGV. The CDR3 has 16 amino acids. The CDR3 DNA reads TGTGCCAGCAGCTTAGGGTGGGCCTCGTTTTCAGATACGCAGTATTTT. Translating gives CASSLGWASFSDTQYF.